A selection of T cell receptor beta chains follows, all from one sample in a study of cytomegalovirus exposure and HLA in healthy donors. Assay: immunoSEQ multiplex PCR; the TCRdb copy retains only in-frame clones and omits some. The repertoire includes 95,000 to 150,000 clones, 50% to 80% of them detected once, and roughly 8.6% sits in the top ten. The sequencing input was PBMCs. The receptors shown here come from a woman aged 35 to 49 in good health and CMV-seropositive. CDR3s include the opening cysteine and the closing phenylalanine or tryptophan. A D gene is named only where the DNA matches it firmly. Where a row states a size, it is once, few, many or the class of an expanded clone; other rows omit it.

>TRBD1|NA|TRBV27|TRBJ1-6
CASSPLGDSNSPLHF
TGTGCCAGCAGTCCCCTCGGGGACAGTAATTCACCCCTCCACTTT
>NA|NA|TRBV6-5|TRBJ1-5
CASGERDGLNQPQHF
TGTGCCAGCGGGGAGAGGGATGGGCTCAATCAGCCCCAGCATTTT
>NA|NA|TRBV30|TRBJ2-7
CAWSMPPPREQYF
TGTGCCTGGAGCATGCCCCCTCCGAGAGAGCAGTACTTC
>TRBD2|NA|TRBV5-1|TRBJ2-5
CASNRPETSEETQYF
TGCGCCAGCAACCGTCCCGAGACTAGCGAAGAGACCCAGTACTTC
>NA|NA|TRBV28|TRBJ1-5
CASSDPKVEQGNSNQPQHF
TGTGCCAGCAGTGACCCCAAGGTGGAACAGGGAAATAGCAATCAGCCCCAGCATTTT
>TRBD2|NA|TRBV9|TRBJ2-7
CASSVGLAGGPLSHEQYF
TGTGCCAGCAGCGTAGGACTAGCGGGAGGGCCGCTCAGTCACGAGCAGTACTTC
>NA|NA|TRBV6-4|TRBJ2-2
CASSDGQNTGELFF
TGTGCCAGCAGTGACGGACAGAACACCGGGGAGCTGTTTTTT
>NA|NA|TRBV7-6|TRBJ2-7
CASSPTGFDEQYF
TGTGCCAGCAGCCCCACAGGATTTGACGAGCAGTACTTC
>NA|NA|TRBV5-1|TRBJ2-7
CASSPWGLAAEYEQYF
TGCGCCAGCAGCCCGTGGGGCTTGGCCGCGGAGTACGAGCAGTACTTC
>TRBD1|few|TRBV6-4|TRBJ1-1
CASRGQGGHTEAFF
TGTGCCAGCAGGGGACAGGGCGGCCACACTGAAGCTTTCTTT